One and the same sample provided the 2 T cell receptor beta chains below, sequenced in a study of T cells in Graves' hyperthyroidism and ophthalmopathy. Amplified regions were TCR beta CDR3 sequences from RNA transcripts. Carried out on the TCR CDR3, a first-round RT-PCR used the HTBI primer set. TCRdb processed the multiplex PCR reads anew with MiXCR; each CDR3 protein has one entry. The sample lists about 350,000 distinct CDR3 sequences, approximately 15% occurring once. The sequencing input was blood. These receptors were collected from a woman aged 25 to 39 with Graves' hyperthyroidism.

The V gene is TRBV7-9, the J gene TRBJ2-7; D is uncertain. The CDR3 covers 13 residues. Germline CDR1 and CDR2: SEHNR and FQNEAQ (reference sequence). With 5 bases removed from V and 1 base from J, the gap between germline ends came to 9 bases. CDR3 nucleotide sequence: TGTGCCAGCAGCCTACAGATATCCTACGAGCAGTACTTC. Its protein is CASSLQISYEQYF.

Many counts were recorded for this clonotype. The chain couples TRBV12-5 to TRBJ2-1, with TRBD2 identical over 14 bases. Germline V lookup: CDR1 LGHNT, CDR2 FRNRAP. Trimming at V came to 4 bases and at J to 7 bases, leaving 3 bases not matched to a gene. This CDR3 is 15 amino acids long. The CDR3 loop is CASGSGLAGVNEQFF. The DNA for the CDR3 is TGTGCTAGTGGTTCGGGACTAGCGGGAGTGAATGAGCAGTTCTTC.